These 10 T cell receptor beta chains were sequenced from one sample in a study of OX40 agonist ivuxolimab in advanced cancers. Sequenced by immunoSEQ multiplex PCR; TCRdb stores in-frame clones only, minus some. Found here are around 20,000 clones, 75% to 85% of them singletons; the top ten hold approximately 3.1%. This sample comprised CD4+ or CD8+ T cells sorted from blood, obtained in a trial of the OX40 agonist ivuxolimab. The receptors were gathered from an adult with an advanced solid tumor such as melanoma, head and neck, liver or kidney cancer.

V and J are TRBV10-3 and TRBJ1-2; unclear D gene. The CDR3 is made up of 12 amino acids. Germline V lookup: CDR1 ENHRY, CDR2 SYGVKD. The germline V and J ends were trimmed by 6 bases and 0 bases, with 5 bases remaining between them. CDR3 in amino acids: CAIRDSNYGYTF. The CDR3 DNA sequence: TGTGCCATCAGGGACTCTAACTATGGCTACACCTTC.

The chain combines TRBV11-2 with TRBJ1-3; 9 bases match TRBD1. CDR1 SGHAT and CDR2 FQNNGV come from the germline V gene. V shed 4 bases and J 4 bases; nucleotides not matched to a gene: 8. The CDR3 has 16 amino acids. This CDR3 is CASSSNRGRRGNTIYF. CDR3 DNA: TGTGCCAGCAGCTCCAACAGGGGGCGTAGAGGAAACACCATATATTTT.

This rearrangement joins TRBV7-2 to TRBJ1-1; 8 bases fit TRBD1. Trimming at V came to 1 base and at J to 3 bases, leaving 10 bases not matched to a gene. In germline, CDR1 is SGHTA, CDR2 FQGNSA. CDR3 length equals 17 residues. CDR3 protein: CASSLGDPGGAYTEAFF. The DNA for the CDR3 is TGTGCCAGCAGCTTAGGGGACCCAGGGGGCGCGTACACTGAAGCTTTCTTT.

This chain connects TRBV7-8 to TRBJ2-3, with D perhaps matching TRBD2 (5 bases). From germline, CDR1 is SGHVS and CDR2 FQNEAQ. The V and J ends lost 2 bases and 2 bases respectively, with 14 bases between them. This CDR3 has 16 residues. This CDR3 reads CASSLRAGEYTDTQYF. CDR3 nucleotide sequence: TGTGCCAGCAGCTTACGGGCCGGGGAATACACAGATACGCAGTATTTT.

This clone was seen a few times. The chain combines TRBV5-1 with TRBJ2-7, with 8 bases aligning to TRBD2. Trimming removed 0 bases from V and 1 base from J; junction bases left unmatched: 6. Germline loops: CDR1 SGHRS, CDR2 YFSETQ. This CDR3 is built from 16 residues. The CDR3 region is CASSLAISGGSYEQYF. Written as DNA, the CDR3 is TGCGCCAGCAGCTTGGCCATAAGCGGGGGATCCTACGAGCAGTACTTC.

The V gene is TRBV19, the J gene TRBJ1-1, with D possibly being TRBD1 (6 bases). The CDR3 is 14 amino acids. The germline CDR1 and CDR2 sequences are LNHDA and SQIVND (reference sequence). V lost 5 bases and J lost 11, with 21 bases in between. In DNA, the CDR3 is TGTGCCAGTAGTGTAACAAGGGGGGAGCTGAGTGCTTTCTTT. As protein: CASSVTRGELSAFF. The entire variable domain, with the rest obtained from reference TRBV19 and TRBJ1-1, is as follows: DGGITQSPKYLFRKEGQNVTLSCEQNLNHDAMYWYRQDPGQGLRLIYYSQIVNDFQKGDIAEGYSVSREKKESFPLTVTSAQKNPTAFYLCASSVTRGELSAFFGQGTRLTVV.

This clone came up a few times. V is TRBV4-3 and J is TRBJ1-4, with D possibly TRBD1 on 6 matching bases. Germline V gene sequence: CDR1 LGHNA, CDR2 YSLEER. This CDR3 is built from 17 residues. V was cut by 0 bases and J by 0 bases, with 11 bases left in between. DNA of the CDR3: TGCGCCAGCAGCCAAGAGAGAGGGGGTGCAACTAATGAAAAACTGTTTTTT. It is translated as CASSQERGGATNEKLFF.

This chain connects TRBV27 to TRBJ2-1; 15 bases fit TRBD2. Per the germline V gene, CDR1 is MNHEY and CDR2 is SMNVEV (reference sequence). V lost 2 bases and J lost 1; bases outside the gene matches: 6. The CDR3 totals 19 residues. CDR3 in DNA: TGTGCCAGCAGTTTAAGGACTAGCGGGAGGGCCGGGTCCTACAATGAGCAGTTCTTC. Translated: CASSLRTSGRAGSYNEQFF.

The gene calls are TRBV29-1 and TRBJ2-1; 11 positions match TRBD2. The CDR3 is 13 residues long. J gave up 4 bases and V 8 bases, and 4 bases lay outside the gene matches. Germline values: CDR1 SQVTM, CDR2 ANQGSEA. CDR3 region: CSHTSGGYNEQFF. The CDR3 DNA sequence: TGCAGCCATACTAGCGGGGGTTACAATGAGCAGTTCTTC.

This clone was picked up a small number of times. The J gene is TRBJ2-6, the V gene TRBV14; D is uncertain. With 6 bases removed from V and 0 bases from J, the gap between germline ends came to 12 bases. This CDR3 spans 16 amino acids. CDR1 and CDR2 from the germline V gene are SGHDN and FVKESK. CDR3 DNA sequence: TGTGCCAGCAGTCGCGAAGCCTTCTCTGGGGCCAACGTCCTGACTTTC. Translating it yields CASSREAFSGANVLTF.